Below are 22 T cell receptor beta chains sequenced from a single sample in a study of T cells in Graves' hyperthyroidism and ophthalmopathy. RNA transcripts gave rise to amplified TCR beta CDR3 regions. The HTBI primer set was used in a first-round RT-PCR of the TCR CDR3. A single record per CDR3 protein comes from TCRdb applying MiXCR to the multiplex PCR reads. The sample records 450,000 to 600,000 distinct CDR3 sequences, about 14% being singletons. The sequencing input was blood. The receptor set was obtained from a woman aged 40 to 55 with Graves' hyperthyroidism.

Many counts were recorded for this clonotype. The CDR3 loop reads CASSHGGTGAYEQYF. Here the CDR3 DNA reads TGTGCCAGCAGCCACGGTGGGACAGGGGCCTACGAGCAGTACTTC. This chain joins TRBV3-1 and TRBJ2-7, with TRBD1 matching 10 bases. V lost 3 bases to trimming and J lost 2 bases; unmatched junction nucleotides: 4. CDR1 LGHDT and CDR2 YNNKEL come from the germline V gene (reference sequence). This CDR3 comprises 15 residues.

This clonotype was seen repeatedly, ten times or more. This chain links TRBV20-1 with TRBJ2-3; D possibly matches TRBD1 or TRBD2 (5 bases each). V was clipped by 1 base and J by 1 base, with 15 bases between them. The germline gives CDR1 DFQATT, CDR2 SNEGSKA (reference sequence). CDR3 length equals 16 residues. Here the CDR3 DNA reads TGCAGTGCTAGAGCCTATGAGGGGATGGGCACAGATACGCAGTATTTT. As protein: CSARAYEGMGTDTQYF.

The chain recombines TRBV4-1 with TRBJ2-5, with 11 bases lining up with TRBD2. CDR3 length equals 16 residues. The V and J ends lost 3 bases and 2 bases, in that order; junction bases with no gene match: 5. Germline V gene sequence: CDR1 MGHRA, CDR2 YSYEKL. CDR3 coding DNA: TGCGCCAGCAGCCACCCGGGACTAGCGGCACAAGAGACCCAGTACTTC. Protein sequence: CASSHPGLAAQETQYF.

The chain couples TRBV6-4 to TRBJ2-1, with TRBD1 as a possible D gene (5 bases). V was pared by 8 bases and J by 2 bases, with 13 bases between. The length of the CDR3 is 14 residues. CDR1 MRHNA and CDR2 SNTAGT come from the germline V gene. The CDR3 nucleotides read TGTGCCAGCTCAGCAGGGTTCCCCTACAATGAGCAGTTCTTC. Its protein is CASSAGFPYNEQFF.

This clonotype was seen repeatedly, ten times or more. The chain links TRBV7-3 to TRBJ2-1, with 15 positions matching TRBD2. This CDR3 comprises 19 residues. Germline CDR1 and CDR2: SGHTA and FQGTGA. The ends lost 4 bases at V and 6 bases at J; junction bases unmatched: 13. The CDR3 sequence is CASSSPGLAGGPPPNEQFF. The DNA of the CDR3 is TGTGCCAGCAGCTCCCCTGGACTAGCGGGAGGGCCTCCTCCCAATGAGCAGTTCTTC.

In its sample, this clonotype was seen a few times. The V gene is TRBV9, the J gene TRBJ2-3; D may be TRBD1 (7 bases). CDR1 is SGDLS and CDR2 is YYNGEE in the germline V gene. Trimming shortened V by 4 bases and J by 3 bases, and 18 bases separated the two germline ends. The CDR3 runs to 16 residues. Here the CDR3 reads CASSTRTGEETDTQYF. The CDR3 DNA sequence: TGTGCCAGCAGCACCAGAACAGGGGAGGAGACAGATACGCAGTATTTT.

The count of this clonotype is one. With a much larger clone just one base away, this may be a read error. The chain is built from TRBV5-1 and TRBJ2-1, with TRBD2 as a possible D gene (6 bases). Trimming took off 0 bases at V and 4 bases at J, with 14 bases between the two ends. Germline CDR1 SGHRS, CDR2 YFSETQ. This CDR3 has 16 residues. The CDR3 nucleotides are TGCGCCAGCAGCTTGGTCGGACGGGAGCCGTACAATGAGCAGTTCTTC. This codes for CASSLVGREPYNEQFF.

This clonotype was detected ten times or more. The chain links TRBV20-1 to TRBJ1-4, with D uncertain. V lost 2 bases to trimming and J lost 0 bases, with 4 bases between them. This CDR3 has 13 residues. CDR1 and CDR2 (germline): DFQATT, SNEGSKA (reference sequence). The CDR3 region has the DNA TGCAGTGCTAGACAAGCAACTAATGAAAAACTGTTTTTT. It yields the protein CSARQATNEKLFF.

A few counts support this clonotype. No DNA is shown, since the ends of the CDR3 on it are uncertain; the CDR3 is the one TCRdb lists. This chain joins TRBV28 and TRBJ2-2; the table gives TRBD1 as D, unverified against the DNA. The CDR3 has 20 residues if both end residues are counted. Germline V lookup: CDR1 MDHEN, CDR2 SYDVKM. This CDR3 is CASRGEHEQYFGPGTGELFF.

This clonotype has ten or more counts. CDR3 region: CSANRASYNEQFF. The CDR3, as DNA: TGCAGTGCTAACCGGGCCTCCTACAATGAGCAGTTCTTC. The chain recombines TRBV20-1 with TRBJ2-1; D call uncertain. Germline values: CDR1 DFQATT, CDR2 SNEGSKA (reference sequence). This CDR3 has 13 amino acids. V was pared by 4 bases and J by 0 bases, with 7 bases between.

This chain connects TRBV6-2 or TRBV6-3 to TRBJ2-4, with 9 bases matching TRBD1. The CDR3 is 16 residues long. Per the germline V gene, CDR1 is MNHEY and CDR2 is SVGEGT. V lost 2 bases and J lost 2; bases outside the gene matches: 4. The CDR3 bases are TGTGCCAGCAGTTACGTAGGGACAGGGTCCAAAAACATTCAGTACTTC. Protein product: CASSYVGTGSKNIQYF.

This clonotype occurred many times. The chain links TRBV20-1 to TRBJ2-1; 12 bases are a match to TRBD2. The V and J ends lost 1 base and 1 base, in that order; junction bases with no gene match: 11. CDR3 size: 19 residues. Germline V lookup: CDR1 DFQATT, CDR2 SNEGSKA (reference sequence). This CDR3 reads CSARASSGRARVSYNEQFF. The CDR3, as DNA: TGCAGTGCTAGAGCGTCTAGCGGGAGGGCGCGTGTATCCTACAATGAGCAGTTCTTC.

This clonotype was seen at least ten times. This rearrangement joins TRBV7-9 to TRBJ2-7, with D maybe TRBD2 (5 bases). This CDR3 has 13 residues. Per germline, CDR1 SEHNR and CDR2 FQNEAQ (reference sequence). The V and J ends lost 5 bases and 6 bases respectively, with 14 bases between them. The CDR3 coding sequence is TGTGCCAGCAGCCCCGCGTCGGGATCCGAGCAGTACTTC. Protein: CASSPASGSEQYF.

The chain carries TRBV6-5 and TRBJ2-7, with TRBD1 as a possible D gene (6 bases). Trimming pared 3 bases from V and 6 bases from J, leaving 21 bases between. This CDR3 has 16 amino acids. Germline lookup yields CDR1 MNHEY and CDR2 SVGAGI. The CDR3 coding sequence is TGTGCCAGCAGTTATTCTGGAGGACAGAGTACGTTCGAGCAGTACTTC. Its protein is CASSYSGGQSTFEQYF.

With regard to this clonotype: Being one base from a much bigger clone, this may be a read error. The J gene is TRBJ2-1, the V gene TRBV29-1; D is uncertain. Trimming stripped 3 bases from V and 5 bases from J, with 17 bases between. CDR3 length equals 15 residues. Germline CDR1 is SQVTM and CDR2 is ANQGSEA. The CDR3 bases are TGCAGCGTTGACCTTCAACCAAAGGATAACAATGAGCAGTTCTTC. It codes for CSVDLQPKDNNEQFF.

The rearrangement uses TRBV4-1 and TRBJ1-5, with D maybe TRBD1 (6 bases). The germline gives CDR1 MGHRA, CDR2 YSYEKL. The CDR3 extends over 17 amino acids. Trimming shortened V by 0 bases and J by 3 bases, and 15 bases separated the two germline ends. The CDR3 region has the DNA TGCGCCAGCAGCCAAGATTTAGTTTGGGGGGCCAATCAGCCCCAGCATTTT. Translating gives CASSQDLVWGANQPQHF.

This clonotype was counted at least ten times. The chain carries TRBV11-2 and TRBJ2-4; no reliable D call. V was trimmed by 5 bases and J by 8 bases, leaving 16 bases between them. The germline gives CDR1 SGHAT, CDR2 FQNNGV. This CDR3 comprises 14 residues. The CDR3 loop is CASSQDGWADIQYF. CDR3 DNA: TGTGCCAGCAGCCAGGACGGTTGGGCGGACATTCAGTACTTC.

The chain has TRBV20-1 and TRBJ2-2, with D possibly being TRBD2 (5 bases). Trimming removed 2 bases at V and 0 bases at J, with 13 bases between. Germline V CDR1 and CDR2: DFQATT, SNEGSKA (reference sequence). CDR3 length: 16 amino acids. The CDR3 DNA reads TGCAGTGCTAGACAAGGCCTAGCAGCGAACACCGGGGAGCTGTTTTTT. Protein: CSARQGLAANTGELFF.

This clonotype has at least ten counts. The rearrangement uses TRBV28 and TRBJ2-1; weak D call: TRBD1 (6 bases). This CDR3 spans 16 amino acids. V was trimmed by 6 bases and J by 1 base, leaving 16 bases between them. Germline CDR1 MDHEN, CDR2 SYDVKM. Here the CDR3 reads CASRPWTDRSYNEQFF. The CDR3 nucleotides are TGTGCCAGCAGACCCTGGACGGACAGATCCTACAATGAGCAGTTCTTC.

Only a few counts were recorded for this clonotype. The chain carries TRBV29-1 and TRBJ2-7; D not certain. Germline CDR1 is SQVTM and CDR2 is ANQGSEA. The CDR3 runs to 13 residues. V lost 6 bases, J lost 3 bases, and 15 bases lay in between. The CDR3 DNA follows: TGCAGCGTCCAGCCTAGTGGGAACTACGAGCAGTACTTC. This codes for CSVQPSGNYEQYF.

This clonotype was detected many times. The chain carries TRBV2 and TRBJ1-2; 7 bases match TRBD1. The CDR3 length is 10 residues. Per the germline V gene, CDR1 is SNHLY and CDR2 is FYNNEI. V lost 6 bases, J lost 10 bases, and 2 bases stayed unmatched. CDR3 protein: CASSGQVYTF. The CDR3 DNA is TGTGCCAGCAGCGGACAGGTCTACACCTTC.

The table lists this clonotype with many counts. V gene TRBV19 combines with J gene TRBJ2-5, with TRBD1 matching over 9 bases. The CDR3 contains 14 residues. J lost 5 bases, V lost 6 bases, and 7 bases had no gene match. Germline V lookup: CDR1 LNHDA, CDR2 SQIVND (reference sequence). The CDR3 spells CASRGRDREETQYF. For the CDR3, the DNA is TGTGCCAGTAGGGGCCGGGACAGGGAGGAGACCCAGTACTTC.